The clone carrying this TCR beta chain was seen repeatedly, ten times or more. Its target is not known. The sample belongs to a study of CD8 T cells in ankylosing spondylitis. Study findings and constraints: Clones tied to disease were said to be significantly enriched in matched ankylosing spondylitis synovial fluid.

TCRdb redid the calling of the 5' RACE reads with MiXCR, one entry per CDR3 protein. The sample holds under 200,000 distinct CDR3 sequences, around 9.6% seen once. The CDR3 sequence is 16 residues long. V was pared by 5 bases and J by 2 bases, with 10 bases of the junction left unmatched. CDR1 and CDR2 from the germline V gene are ENHRY and SYGVKD. The V and J genes are TRBV10-3 and TRBJ2-3; TRBD1 aligns across 7 bases. Sequencing was performed on blood, either unsorted or a sorted T cell fraction (not recorded which). The sequence derives from a female donor with ankylosing spondylitis or in good health (not recorded which). CDR3 sequence: CAISRLGQEITDTQYF. In DNA form, the CDR3 reads TGTGCCATCAGTCGGTTAGGACAGGAGATCACAGATACGCAGTATTTT.